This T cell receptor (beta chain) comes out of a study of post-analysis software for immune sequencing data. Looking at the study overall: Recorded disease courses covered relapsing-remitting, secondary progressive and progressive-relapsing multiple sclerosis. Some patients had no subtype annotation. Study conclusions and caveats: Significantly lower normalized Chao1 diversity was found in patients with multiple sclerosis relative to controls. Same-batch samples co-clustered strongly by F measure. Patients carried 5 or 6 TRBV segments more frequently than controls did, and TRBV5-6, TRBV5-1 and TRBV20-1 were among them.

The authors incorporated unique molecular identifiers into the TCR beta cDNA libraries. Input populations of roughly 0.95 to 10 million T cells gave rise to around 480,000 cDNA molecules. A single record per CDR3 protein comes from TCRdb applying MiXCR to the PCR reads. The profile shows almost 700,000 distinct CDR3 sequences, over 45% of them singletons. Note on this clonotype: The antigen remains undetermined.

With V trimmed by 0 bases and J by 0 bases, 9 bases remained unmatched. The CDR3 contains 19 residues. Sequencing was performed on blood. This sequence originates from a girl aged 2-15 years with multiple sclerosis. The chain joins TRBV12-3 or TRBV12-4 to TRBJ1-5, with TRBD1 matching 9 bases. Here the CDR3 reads CASSLAPGQGIPSNQPQHF. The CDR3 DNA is TGTGCCAGCAGTTTAGCTCCGGGACAGGGAATACCTAGCAATCAGCCCCAGCATTTT.